This T cell receptor beta chain was captured in a study of pediatric ulcerative colitis. Study overall: Disease was pancolitis in several and left-sided in two, histology-confirmed.

During colonoscopy, one to two rectal pinch biopsies were collected. Libraries were prepared by immunoSEQ multiplex PCR; TCRdb keeps only in-frame clonotypes and omits some of them. The sample comprises 30,000 to 40,000 clones, about three quarters of which are singletons, and 1.1% rests with the top ten. This clonotype was obtained from a boy aged 5-17 years with mild ulcerative colitis. Sequenced input: gut tissue.

CDR3 coding DNA: TGCGCCAGCAGCCAAGTACCCACAGGGGGTGGCTACGAGCAGTACTTC. Translation gives CASSQVPTGGGYEQYF. The chain combines TRBV4-1 with TRBJ2-5; TRBD1 matches at 8 bases. The end of the DNA fits TRBJ2-7 better, so the J call may be wrong. The germline V gene has CDR1 MGHRA and CDR2 YSYEKL. This CDR3 spans 16 amino acids.